Sequencing of this TCR beta chain was carried out in a study of early T cells in non-severe SARS-CoV-2 infection. Study at large: Sequencing used unsorted whole-blood bulk RNA, so chains lack pairing.

cDNA molecules, individually, were tagged with unique molecular identifiers. TCRdb recomputed calls from the 5' RACE reads with MiXCR, one row per CDR3 protein. Of 80,000 or so distinct CDR3 sequences listed, approximately 10% are singletons. Findings and limits, study-wide: Sequences matched to VDJdb favored anti-spike CD8 responses, while private and CD4 specificities were missed.

V lost 8 bases to trimming and J lost 2 bases; unmatched junction nucleotides: 10. Germline values: CDR1 SGHTA, CDR2 FQGNSA. The CDR3 runs 17 residues. This clonotype was seen more than once but under ten times. Its target is unknown. Sequences were derived from whole blood, sampled at baseline. The chain combines TRBV7-2 with TRBJ1-5; TRBD1 aligns across 12 bases. This TCR came from an adult who was a healthcare worker with PCR-confirmed SARS-CoV-2 infection or an uninfected control (not recorded which). The CDR3 sequence is CASLEGQGAGGNQPQHF. The CDR3 DNA follows: TGTGCCAGCCTCGAGGGACAGGGGGCCGGAGGCAATCAGCCCCAGCATTTT.